The rows below give T cell receptor beta chains drawn from one sample of a study of CD8+CD57+ T cells in acquired aplastic anemia. Using its own MiXCR run on the reads, TCRdb lists one record per CDR3 protein. The table records 260,000 or so distinct CDR3 sequences, around half of them present only once. Sequenced sample: sorted CD4+, CD8+, or CD8+CD57+ T cells (not recorded which) from PBMCs. The receptors here all came from a human donor with aplastic anemia. CDR3s include the opening cysteine and the closing phenylalanine or tryptophan. D genes are given only for firm matches. Expanded clones are given a class, and other clones once, few, many or no size at all.

abundance: .
v_gene: TRBV7-8
d_gene: .
j_gene: TRBJ1-5
CDR3aa: CASSSGGAHSNQPQHF
CDR3nt: TGTGCCAGCAGCTCCGGGGGGGCGCATAGCAATCAGCCCCAGCATTTT

abundance: .
v_gene: TRBV7-9
d_gene: .
j_gene: TRBJ1-6
CDR3aa: CASSNRDRNQPLHF
CDR3nt: TGTGCCAGCAGCAACAGAGACAGGAACCAACCCCTCCACTTT

abundance: few
v_gene: TRBV12-3/TRBV12-4
d_gene: .
j_gene: TRBJ1-1
CDR3aa: CASQDEPRTSEALF
CDR3nt: TGTGCCAGCCAAGACGAACCCCGAACCTCCGAAGCTCTCTTT

abundance: once
v_gene: TRBV20-1
d_gene: .
j_gene: TRBJ2-3
CDR3aa: CSARDYNTGIITDTQYF
CDR3nt: TGCAGTGCTAGAGATTATAACACAGGGATTATCACAGATACGCAGTATTTT

abundance: few
v_gene: TRBV3-1
d_gene: .
j_gene: TRBJ2-7
CDR3aa: CASSPFRDPGTEQYF
CDR3nt: TGTGCCAGCAGCCCGTTCCGGGACCCCGGTACGGAGCAGTACTTC

abundance: once
v_gene: TRBV19
d_gene: TRBD1
j_gene: TRBJ1-1
CDR3aa: CASRGTGHTEAFF
CDR3nt: TGTGCCAGTAGGGGGACAGGGCATACTGAAGCTTTCTTT

abundance: .
v_gene: TRBV14
d_gene: .
j_gene: TRBJ2-5
CDR3aa: CASSPGRAMAQYF
CDR3nt: TGTGCCAGCAGCCCCGGACGGGCAATGGCCCAGTACTTC

abundance: .
v_gene: TRBV2
d_gene: .
j_gene: TRBJ2-1
CDR3aa: CASIGLADEQFF
CDR3nt: TGTGCCAGCATCGGTCTAGCCGATGAGCAGTTCTTC

abundance: .
v_gene: TRBV6-1
d_gene: .
j_gene: TRBJ1-2
CDR3aa: CASTTGRLGYTF
CDR3nt: TGTGCCAGCACTACGGGGAGGCTTGGCTACACCTTC

abundance: many
v_gene: TRBV7-2
d_gene: .
j_gene: TRBJ2-6
CDR3aa: CASSLGPPGGANVLTF
CDR3nt: TGTGCCAGCAGCTTAGGCCCACCGGGGGGGGCCAACGTCCTGACTTTC

abundance: medium-sized
v_gene: TRBV15
d_gene: TRBD2
j_gene: TRBJ2-3
CDR3aa: CATSGVAGEAQYF
CDR3nt: TGTGCCACCAGCGGCGTAGCGGGAGAGGCGCAGTATTTT

abundance: many
v_gene: TRBV2
d_gene: .
j_gene: TRBJ1-5
CDR3aa: CASSETGPNSNQPQHF
CDR3nt: TGTGCCAGCAGTGAGACCGGCCCCAATAGCAATCAGCCCCAGCATTTT

abundance: .
v_gene: TRBV19
d_gene: .
j_gene: TRBJ2-2
CDR3aa: CASSVLLFGNTGELFF
CDR3nt: TGTGCCAGTAGTGTCTTATTGTTCGGAAACACCGGGGAGCTGTTTTTT

abundance: .
v_gene: TRBV10-1
d_gene: .
j_gene: TRBJ1-6
CDR3aa: CASSGYNSPLHF
CDR3nt: TGCGCCAGCAGTGGCTATAATTCACCCCTCCACTTT

abundance: many
v_gene: TRBV5-8
d_gene: .
j_gene: TRBJ2-7
CDR3aa: CASSSSDNPYEQYF
CDR3nt: TGTGCCAGCAGCTCCTCGGACAATCCTTACGAGCAGTACTTC

abundance: many
v_gene: TRBV4-1
d_gene: TRBD1
j_gene: TRBJ2-3
CDR3aa: CASSQPDRGTDTQYF
CDR3nt: TGCGCCAGCAGCCAACCAGACAGGGGCACAGATACGCAGTATTTT

abundance: many
v_gene: TRBV5-1
d_gene: .
j_gene: TRBJ2-7
CDR3aa: CASFGGFDEQYF
CDR3nt: TGCGCCAGCTTCGGGGGATTCGACGAGCAGTACTTC

abundance: many
v_gene: TRBV6-5
d_gene: TRBD1
j_gene: TRBJ1-2
CDR3aa: CASRWTGNYGYTF
CDR3nt: TGTGCCAGCAGGTGGACAGGGAACTATGGCTACACCTTC

abundance: .
v_gene: TRBV12-3/TRBV12-4
d_gene: .
j_gene: TRBJ1-1
CDR3aa: CASSSPQGAGVTEAFF
CDR3nt: TGTGCCAGCAGTTCTCCACAGGGCGCGGGGGTTACTGAAGCTTTCTTT

abundance: .
v_gene: TRBV7-2
d_gene: .
j_gene: TRBJ1-3
CDR3aa: CASSLSIGRGGNTIYF
CDR3nt: TGCGCCAGCAGCTTAAGTATCGGCAGGGGTGGAAACACCATATATTTT

abundance: few
v_gene: TRBV30
d_gene: .
j_gene: TRBJ1-1
CDR3aa: CAWSGGPPPEAFF
CDR3nt: TGTGCCTGGAGTGGGGGACCTCCCCCTGAAGCTTTCTTT

abundance: .
v_gene: TRBV2
d_gene: TRBD1
j_gene: TRBJ1-2
CDR3aa: CASRRAGGYGYTF
CDR3nt: TGTGCCAGCAGGAGGGCAGGGGGCTATGGCTACACCTTC

abundance: few
v_gene: TRBV7-9
d_gene: TRBD1
j_gene: TRBJ1-6
CDR3aa: CASSLVGQRDPPLHF
CDR3nt: TGTGCCAGCAGCTTAGTGGGACAGCGAGATCCACCCCTCCACTTT

abundance: many
v_gene: TRBV27
d_gene: .
j_gene: TRBJ1-6
CDR3aa: CASSLGNTGAPLHF
CDR3nt: TGTGCCAGCAGTCTAGGGAACACTGGGGCACCCCTCCACTTT

abundance: .
v_gene: TRBV2
d_gene: TRBD1
j_gene: TRBJ1-1
CDR3aa: CASSEAWTGTEAFF
CDR3nt: TGTGCCAGCAGTGAAGCCTGGACAGGGACTGAAGCTTTCTTT

abundance: .
v_gene: TRBV15
d_gene: .
j_gene: TRBJ1-5
CDR3aa: CATSRGPNQPQHF
CDR3nt: TGTGCCACCAGCAGAGGGCCCAATCAGCCCCAGCATTTT

abundance: .
v_gene: TRBV20-1
d_gene: .
j_gene: TRBJ1-3
CDR3aa: CSARATVGNTIYF
CDR3nt: TGCAGTGCTAGAGCAACCGTTGGAAACACCATATATTTT

abundance: few
v_gene: TRBV19
d_gene: TRBD1
j_gene: TRBJ1-2
CDR3aa: CASSIAGGGTEAFYGYTF
CDR3nt: TGTGCCAGTAGTATCGCAGGGGGAGGCACTGAAGCTTTCTATGGCTACACCTTC

abundance: many
v_gene: TRBV2
d_gene: .
j_gene: TRBJ1-2
CDR3aa: CASRQGFYGYTF
CDR3nt: TGTGCCAGCAGGCAGGGTTTCTATGGCTACACCTTC

abundance: .
v_gene: TRBV2
d_gene: TRBD1
j_gene: TRBJ2-3
CDR3aa: CASRLWGQGSTGTQYF
CDR3nt: TGTGCCAGCAGGTTATGGGGACAGGGCAGCACAGGTACGCAGTATTTT

abundance: many
v_gene: TRBV5-5
d_gene: .
j_gene: TRBJ2-1
CDR3aa: CASSLSYEQFF
CDR3nt: TGTGCCAGCAGCTTGTCCTATGAGCAGTTCTTC

abundance: .
v_gene: TRBV29-1
d_gene: .
j_gene: TRBJ2-7
CDR3aa: CSSPRDRRTYEQYF
CDR3nt: TGCAGCTCACCTCGGGACCGAAGAACCTACGAGCAGTACTTC

abundance: many
v_gene: TRBV10-3
d_gene: .
j_gene: TRBJ2-5
CDR3aa: CAISGEILETQYF
CDR3nt: TGTGCCATCAGTGGGGAAATCTTGGAGACCCAGTACTTC

abundance: .
v_gene: TRBV24-1
d_gene: TRBD2
j_gene: TRBJ2-4
CDR3aa: CATSESREGSIQYF
CDR3nt: TGTGCCACCAGTGAATCCAGGGAGGGGAGCATTCAGTACTTC

abundance: .
v_gene: TRBV27
d_gene: TRBD1
j_gene: TRBJ1-2
CDR3aa: CASTPGTGEGYTF
CDR3nt: TGTGCCAGCACCCCAGGGACAGGGGAAGGCTACACCTTC

abundance: .
v_gene: TRBV24-1
d_gene: .
j_gene: TRBJ2-6
CDR3aa: CATSDVTGTGANVLTF
CDR3nt: TGTGCCACCAGTGATGTAACAGGGACCGGGGCCAACGTCCTGACTTTC

abundance: many
v_gene: TRBV10-3
d_gene: .
j_gene: TRBJ2-1
CDR3aa: CAIRDATYNEQFF
CDR3nt: TGTGCCATCAGGGACGCGACTTACAATGAGCAGTTCTTC

abundance: many
v_gene: TRBV6-1
d_gene: TRBD2
j_gene: TRBJ2-7
CDR3aa: CASSDAEAGGYEQYF
CDR3nt: TGTGCCAGCAGTGATGCCGAAGCGGGAGGATACGAGCAGTACTTC

abundance: .
v_gene: TRBV4-1
d_gene: .
j_gene: TRBJ2-7
CDR3aa: CASSQVESGGNEQYF
CDR3nt: TGCGCCAGCAGCCAAGTAGAGTCGGGGGGCAACGAGCAGTACTTC

abundance: many
v_gene: TRBV9
d_gene: .
j_gene: TRBJ1-3
CDR3aa: CASGRDSGNTIYF
CDR3nt: TGTGCCAGCGGTCGCGACTCTGGAAACACCATATATTTT

abundance: many
v_gene: TRBV20-1
d_gene: TRBD1
j_gene: TRBJ1-2
CDR3aa: CSARDVDRGLYGYTF
CDR3nt: TGCAGTGCTAGAGATGTGGACAGGGGTCTCTATGGCTACACCTTC

abundance: .
v_gene: TRBV20-1
d_gene: .
j_gene: TRBJ1-3
CDR3aa: CSVRAGGPGNTIYF
CDR3nt: TGCAGTGTTCGCGCCGGGGGTCCTGGAAACACCATATATTTT

abundance: few
v_gene: TRBV9
d_gene: .
j_gene: TRBJ1-1
CDR3aa: CASSVGLSTEAFF
CDR3nt: TGTGCCAGCAGCGTAGGGCTAAGCACTGAAGCTTTCTTT

abundance: many
v_gene: TRBV7-7
d_gene: .
j_gene: TRBJ2-3
CDR3aa: CASSLDRATDTQYF
CDR3nt: TGTGCTAGCAGCTTAGACAGAGCGACAGATACGCAGTATTTT

abundance: .
v_gene: TRBV20-1
d_gene: .
j_gene: TRBJ1-1
CDR3aa: CSASFGERYTEAFF
CDR3nt: TGCAGTGCTAGCTTCGGGGAACGCTACACTGAAGCTTTCTTT

abundance: many
v_gene: TRBV4-1
d_gene: .
j_gene: TRBJ1-2
CDR3aa: CASSQESGGAGGYTF
CDR3nt: TGCGCCAGCAGCCAAGAGAGTGGGGGGGCGGGAGGCTACACCTTC

abundance: many
v_gene: TRBV19
d_gene: .
j_gene: TRBJ2-1
CDR3aa: CASSIGRTGYEQFF
CDR3nt: TGTGCCAGTAGTATAGGCCGAACGGGCTATGAGCAGTTCTTC

abundance: many
v_gene: TRBV6-5
d_gene: .
j_gene: TRBJ2-2
CDR3aa: CASSYFHATGELFF
CDR3nt: TGTGCCAGCAGTTACTTCCACGCGACCGGGGAGCTGTTTTTT

abundance: once
v_gene: TRBV2
d_gene: .
j_gene: TRBJ1-4
CDR3aa: CASKGQTTNEKLFF
CDR3nt: TGTGCCAGCAAGGGACAAACAACTAATGAAAAACTGTTTTTT

abundance: .
v_gene: TRBV29-1
d_gene: .
j_gene: TRBJ2-7
CDR3aa: CSVETGERYEQYF
CDR3nt: TGCAGCGTTGAAACAGGCGAGAGGTACGAGCAGTACTTC

abundance: .
v_gene: TRBV6-6
d_gene: .
j_gene: TRBJ1-2
CDR3aa: CASSEGWMFYGYTF
CDR3nt: TGTGCCAGCAGTGAAGGCTGGATGTTCTATGGCTACACCTTC

abundance: .
v_gene: TRBV20-1
d_gene: TRBD2
j_gene: TRBJ2-1
CDR3aa: CSARDGTSGSTDEQFF
CDR3nt: TGCAGTGCTAGAGATGGGACTAGCGGGAGTACCGATGAGCAGTTCTTC